Below are 5 T cell receptor beta chains sequenced from a single sample in a study of cytomegalovirus exposure and HLA in healthy donors. Amplification used 60 Vbeta primers and 13 Jbeta primers. Method: immunoSEQ multiplex PCR; TCRdb's copy keeps in-frame clones and lacks some. The sample consists of approximately 190,000 clones, approximately 80% of them appearing once. What was sequenced was PBMCs. These receptors were obtained from a boy younger than 10 in good health and CMV-seronegative.

This clone was counted only a few times. CDR3 DNA sequence: TGTGCCAGCAGTTTAGTCGGGACTAGCACAGATACGCAGTATTTT. Its translation: CASSLVGTSTDTQYF. This sequence joins TRBV27 and TRBJ2-3, with D possibly being TRBD2 (6 bases). Germline values: CDR1 MNHEY, CDR2 SMNVEV (reference sequence). The CDR3 sequence is 15 residues long. Trimming cost V 2 bases and J 0 bases, with 9 bases left between them.

V is TRBV7-2 and J is TRBJ2-7; possible D gene TRBD2, 6 bases. The CDR3 has 13 residues. Trimming took 5 bases from V and 4 from J, leaving 12 bases between them. Germline V gives CDR1 SGHTA, CDR2 FQGNSA. The CDR3 nucleotides read TGTGCCAGCAGCGATTGGAGGGGTTACGAGCAGTACTTC. This translates into CASSDWRGYEQYF.

The CDR3 DNA is TGTGCCAGCAGTGGGGGGGGGCGGACTGAAGCTTTCTTT. Protein: CASSGGGRTEAFF. This chain connects TRBV6-1 to TRBJ1-1; TRBD1 is a possible D gene (6 bases). Looked up from germline, CDR1 is MNHNS and CDR2 is SASEGT. The V end was cut by 4 bases, the J end by 5 bases, with 11 bases between. This CDR3 region has 13 residues.

This clone turned up a few times. This chain connects TRBV18 to TRBJ1-2; D not certain. The V end was cut by 6 bases, the J end by 8 bases, with 10 bases between. The CDR3 covers 11 residues. Germline values: CDR1 KGHSH, CDR2 LQKENI. CDR3 residues: CASSQDSGYTF. The CDR3 bases are TGTGCCAGCTCGCAGGACTCGGGCTACACCTTC.

This chain joins TRBV6-4 and TRBJ2-7, with 8 nucleotides matching TRBD1. The CDR3 has 15 residues. V lost 5 bases, J lost 3 bases, and 9 bases stayed unmatched. The V gene's germline CDR1 is MRHNA and CDR2 SNTAGT. CDR3 sequence reads: CASSPRQGRHYEQYF. CDR3 coding DNA: TGTGCCAGCAGTCCTAGACAGGGGAGGCACTACGAGCAGTACTTC.